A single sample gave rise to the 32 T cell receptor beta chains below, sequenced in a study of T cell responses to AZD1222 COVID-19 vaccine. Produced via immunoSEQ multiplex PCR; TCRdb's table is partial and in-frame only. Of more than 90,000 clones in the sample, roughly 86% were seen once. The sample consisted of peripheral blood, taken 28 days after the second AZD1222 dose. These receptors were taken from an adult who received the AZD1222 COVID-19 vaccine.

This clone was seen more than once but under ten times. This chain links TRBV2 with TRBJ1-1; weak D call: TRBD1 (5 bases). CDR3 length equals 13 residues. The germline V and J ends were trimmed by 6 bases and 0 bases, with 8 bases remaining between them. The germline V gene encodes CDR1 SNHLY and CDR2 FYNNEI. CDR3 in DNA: TGTGCCAGCAGCGCGGGGCTGAACACTGAAGCTTTCTTT. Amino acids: CASSAGLNTEAFF.

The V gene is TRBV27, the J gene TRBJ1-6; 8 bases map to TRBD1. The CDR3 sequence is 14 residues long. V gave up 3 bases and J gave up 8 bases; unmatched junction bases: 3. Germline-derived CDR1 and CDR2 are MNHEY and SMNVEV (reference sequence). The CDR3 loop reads CASSFTGGDSPLHF. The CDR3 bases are TGTGCCAGCAGTTTTACAGGGGGAGATTCACCCCTCCACTTT.

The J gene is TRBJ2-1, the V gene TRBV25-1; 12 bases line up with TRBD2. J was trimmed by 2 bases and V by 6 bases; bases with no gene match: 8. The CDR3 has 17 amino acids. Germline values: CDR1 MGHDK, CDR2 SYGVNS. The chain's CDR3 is CASSGGLAGGPYNEQFF. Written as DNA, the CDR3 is TGTGCCAGCAGCGGGGGACTAGCGGGTGGACCCTACAATGAGCAGTTCTTC.

The chain's CDR3 is CASRDKGTVGTEAFF. The CDR3 DNA is TGTGCCAGTAGAGACAAAGGGACAGTGGGCACTGAAGCTTTCTTT. This chain links TRBV19 with TRBJ1-1; TRBD1 matches at 7 bases. The CDR3 consists of 15 residues. The trim removed 6 bases at V and 4 bases at J, leaving 11 bases unmatched. The germline CDR1 and CDR2 sequences are LNHDA and SQIVND (reference sequence).

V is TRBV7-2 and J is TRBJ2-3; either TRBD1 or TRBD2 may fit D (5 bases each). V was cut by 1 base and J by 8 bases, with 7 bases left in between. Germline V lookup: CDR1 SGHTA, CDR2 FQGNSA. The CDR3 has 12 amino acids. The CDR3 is CASSLGGSTQYF. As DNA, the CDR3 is TGTGCCAGCAGCTTAGGGGGGAGTACGCAGTATTTT.

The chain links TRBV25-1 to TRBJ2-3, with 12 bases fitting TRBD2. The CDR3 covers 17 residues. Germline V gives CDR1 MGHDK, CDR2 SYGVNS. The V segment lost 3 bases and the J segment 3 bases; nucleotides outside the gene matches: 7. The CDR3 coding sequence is TGTGCCAGCAGTGAGATAGAGACTAGCGGGAGAACAGATACGCAGTATTTT. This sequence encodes CASSEIETSGRTDTQYF.

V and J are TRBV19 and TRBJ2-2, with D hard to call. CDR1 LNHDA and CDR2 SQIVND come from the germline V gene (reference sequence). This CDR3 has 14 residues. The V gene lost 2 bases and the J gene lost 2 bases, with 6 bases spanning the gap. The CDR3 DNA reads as TGTGCCAGTAGTATAAGTCCAAACACCGGGGAGCTGTTTTTT. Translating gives CASSISPNTGELFF.

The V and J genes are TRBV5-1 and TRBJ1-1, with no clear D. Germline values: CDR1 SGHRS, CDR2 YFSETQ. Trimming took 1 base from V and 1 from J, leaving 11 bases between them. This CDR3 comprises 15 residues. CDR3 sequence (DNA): TGCGCCAGCAGCTTGAATGCAGGATCGAACACTGAAGCTTTCTTT. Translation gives CASSLNAGSNTEAFF. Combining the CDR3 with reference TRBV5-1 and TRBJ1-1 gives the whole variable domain KAGVTQTPRYLIKTRGQQVTLSCSPISGHRSVSWYQQTPGQGLQFLFEYFSETQRNKGNFPGRFSGRQFSNSRSEMNVSTLELGDSALYLCASSLNAGSNTEAFFGQGTRLTVV.

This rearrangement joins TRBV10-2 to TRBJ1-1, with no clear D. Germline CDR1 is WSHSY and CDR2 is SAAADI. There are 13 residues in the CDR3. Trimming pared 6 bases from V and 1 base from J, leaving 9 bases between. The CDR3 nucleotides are TGCGCCAGCAGCGGACGGGAGAACACTGAAGCTTTCTTT. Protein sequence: CASSGRENTEAFF.

The CDR3 loop reads CASSFWRPLNTDTQYF. The CDR3 DNA is TGTGCCAGCAGTTTTTGGAGGCCACTTAACACAGATACGCAGTATTTT. The chain has TRBV6-5 and TRBJ2-3; the D gene is possibly TRBD2 (5 bases). This CDR3 comprises 16 residues. Germline CDR1 and CDR2: MNHEY and SVGAGI. V was pared by 4 bases and J by 2 bases, with 16 bases between.

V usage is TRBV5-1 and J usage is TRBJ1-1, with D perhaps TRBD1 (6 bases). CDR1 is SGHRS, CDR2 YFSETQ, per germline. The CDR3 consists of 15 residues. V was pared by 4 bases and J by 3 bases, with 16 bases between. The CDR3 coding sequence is TGCGCCAGCAGCCAAGGGACAACCGCTTACACTGAAGCTTTCTTT. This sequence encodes CASSQGTTAYTEAFF.

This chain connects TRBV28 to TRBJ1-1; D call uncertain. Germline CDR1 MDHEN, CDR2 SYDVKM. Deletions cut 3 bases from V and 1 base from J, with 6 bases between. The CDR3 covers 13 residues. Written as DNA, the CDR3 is TGTGCCAGCAGTTTTGCACGGAACACTGAAGCTTTCTTT. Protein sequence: CASSFARNTEAFF.

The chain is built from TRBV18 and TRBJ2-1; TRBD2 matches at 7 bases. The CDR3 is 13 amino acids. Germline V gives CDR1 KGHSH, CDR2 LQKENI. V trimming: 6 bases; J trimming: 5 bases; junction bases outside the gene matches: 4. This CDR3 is CASSAGRDNEQFF. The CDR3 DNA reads TGTGCCAGCTCTGCAGGGAGGGACAATGAGCAGTTCTTC.

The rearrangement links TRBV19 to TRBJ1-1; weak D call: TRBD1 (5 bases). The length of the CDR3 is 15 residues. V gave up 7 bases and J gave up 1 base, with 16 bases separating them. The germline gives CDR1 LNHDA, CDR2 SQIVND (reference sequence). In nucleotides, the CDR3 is TGTGCCAGTACCCTCGGGGCGAGTGGGAACACTGAAGCTTTCTTT. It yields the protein CASTLGASGNTEAFF.

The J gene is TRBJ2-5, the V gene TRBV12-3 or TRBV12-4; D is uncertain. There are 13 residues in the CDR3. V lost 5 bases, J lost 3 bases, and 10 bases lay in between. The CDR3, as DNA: TGTGCCAGCAGTCGACACCGAGAAGAGACCCAGTACTTC. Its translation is CASSRHREETQYF.

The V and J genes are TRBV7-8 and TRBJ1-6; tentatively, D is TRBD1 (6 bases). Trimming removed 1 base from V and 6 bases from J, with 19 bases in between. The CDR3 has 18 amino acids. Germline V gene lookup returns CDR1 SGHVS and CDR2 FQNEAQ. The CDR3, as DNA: TGTGCCAGCAGCTTAGGTTCACAGGGTCCAGGGGTTAATTCACCCCTCCACTTT. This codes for CASSLGSQGPGVNSPLHF.

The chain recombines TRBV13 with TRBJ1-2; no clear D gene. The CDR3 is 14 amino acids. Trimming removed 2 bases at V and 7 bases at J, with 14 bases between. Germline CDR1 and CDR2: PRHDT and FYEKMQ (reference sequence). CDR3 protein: CASSLNRGLGGYTF. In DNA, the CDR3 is TGTGCCAGCAGCTTAAATAGAGGGTTGGGTGGCTACACCTTC.

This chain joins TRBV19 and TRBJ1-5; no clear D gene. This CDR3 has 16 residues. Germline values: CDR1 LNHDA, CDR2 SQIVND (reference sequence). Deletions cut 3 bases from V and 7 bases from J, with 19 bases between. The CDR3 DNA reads TGTGCCAGTAGTATGGGTGAGCTTTGGGCCGGGCAGCCCCAGCATTTT. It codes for CASSMGELWAGQPQHF.

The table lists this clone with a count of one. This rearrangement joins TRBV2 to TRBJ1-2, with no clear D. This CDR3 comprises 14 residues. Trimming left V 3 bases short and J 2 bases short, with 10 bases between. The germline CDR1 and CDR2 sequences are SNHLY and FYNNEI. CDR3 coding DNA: TGTGCCAGCAGTGAGTTCGTACAAAACTATGGCTACACCTTC. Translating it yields CASSEFVQNYGYTF.

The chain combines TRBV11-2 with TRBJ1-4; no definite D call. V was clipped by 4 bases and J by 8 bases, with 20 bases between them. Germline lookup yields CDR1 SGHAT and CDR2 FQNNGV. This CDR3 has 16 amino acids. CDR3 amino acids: CASSSSRGNPTEKLFF. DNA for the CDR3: TGTGCCAGCAGCTCGTCCCGCGGCAATCCGACAGAAAAACTGTTTTTT. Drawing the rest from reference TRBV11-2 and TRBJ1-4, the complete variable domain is EAGVAQSPRYKIIEKRQSVAFWCNPISGHATLYWYQQILGQGPKLLIQFQNNGVVDDSQLPKDRFSAERLKGVDSTLKIQPAKLEDSAVYLCASSSSRGNPTEKLFFGSGTQLSVL.

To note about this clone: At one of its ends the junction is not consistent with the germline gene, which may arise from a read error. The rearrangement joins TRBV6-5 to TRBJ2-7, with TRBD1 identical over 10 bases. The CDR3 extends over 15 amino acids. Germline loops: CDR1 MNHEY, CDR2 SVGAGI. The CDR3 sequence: CASSDSGTGANKAYF. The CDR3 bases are TGTGCCAGCAGTGACTCCGGGACAGGGGCAAATAAGGCGTACTTC.

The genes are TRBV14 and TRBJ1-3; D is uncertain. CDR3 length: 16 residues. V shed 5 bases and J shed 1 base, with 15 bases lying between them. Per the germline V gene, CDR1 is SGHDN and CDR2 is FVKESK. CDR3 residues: CASSSPKAWSGNTIYF. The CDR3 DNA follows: TGTGCCAGCAGCAGTCCTAAAGCCTGGTCTGGAAACACCATATATTTT.

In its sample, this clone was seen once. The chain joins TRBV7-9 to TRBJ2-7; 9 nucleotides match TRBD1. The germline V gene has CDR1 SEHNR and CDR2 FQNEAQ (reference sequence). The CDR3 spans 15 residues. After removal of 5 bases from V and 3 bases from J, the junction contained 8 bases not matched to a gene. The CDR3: CASSPRGTGFYEQYF. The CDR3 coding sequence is TGTGCCAGCAGCCCCCGCGGGACAGGGTTCTACGAGCAGTACTTC.

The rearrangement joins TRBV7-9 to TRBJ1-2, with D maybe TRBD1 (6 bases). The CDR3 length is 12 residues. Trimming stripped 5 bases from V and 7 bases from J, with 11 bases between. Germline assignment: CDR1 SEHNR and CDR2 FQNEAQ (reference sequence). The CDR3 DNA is TGTGCCAGCAGCCCCGAGGGGGGTGGCTACACCTTC. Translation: CASSPEGGGYTF.

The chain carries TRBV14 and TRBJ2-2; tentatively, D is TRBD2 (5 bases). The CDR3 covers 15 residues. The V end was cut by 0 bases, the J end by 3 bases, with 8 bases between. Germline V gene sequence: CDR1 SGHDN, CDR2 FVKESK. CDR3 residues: CASSQDQRYTGELFF. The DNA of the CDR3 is TGTGCCAGCAGCCAAGATCAGCGGTACACCGGGGAGCTGTTTTTT.

In DNA form, the CDR3 reads TGTGCCAGCAGTCCAACGGGCAGGGGCCGCTATGGCTACACCTTC. As protein: CASSPTGRGRYGYTF. The J gene is TRBJ1-2, the V gene TRBV7-9, with D possibly being TRBD1 (6 bases). V lost 6 bases and J 4 bases, leaving 18 bases between the germline ends. CDR1 is SEHNR and CDR2 is FQNEAQ in the germline V gene (reference sequence). The CDR3 sequence is 15 residues long.

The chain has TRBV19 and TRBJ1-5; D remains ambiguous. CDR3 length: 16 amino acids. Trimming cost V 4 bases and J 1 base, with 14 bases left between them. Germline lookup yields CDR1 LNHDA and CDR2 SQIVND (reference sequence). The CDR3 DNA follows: TGTGCCAGTAGTACCAATCGCCTGGGGAGCAATCAGCCCCAGCATTTT. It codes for CASSTNRLGSNQPQHF.

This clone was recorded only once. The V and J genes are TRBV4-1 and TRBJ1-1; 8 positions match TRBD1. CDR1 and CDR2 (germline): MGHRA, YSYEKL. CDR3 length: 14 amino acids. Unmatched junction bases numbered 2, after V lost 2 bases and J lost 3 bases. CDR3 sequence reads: CASSQQDRDTEAFF. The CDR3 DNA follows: TGCGCCAGCAGCCAACAGGACAGGGACACTGAAGCTTTCTTT.

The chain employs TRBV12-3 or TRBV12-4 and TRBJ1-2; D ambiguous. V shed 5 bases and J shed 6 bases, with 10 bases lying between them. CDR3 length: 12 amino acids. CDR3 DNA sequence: TGTGCCAGCAGTCCCCGTGACAATGGCTACACCTTC. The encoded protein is CASSPRDNGYTF.

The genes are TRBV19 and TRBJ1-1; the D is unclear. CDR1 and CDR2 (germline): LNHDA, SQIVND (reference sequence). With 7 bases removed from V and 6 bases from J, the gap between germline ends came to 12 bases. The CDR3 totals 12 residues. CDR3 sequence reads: CASIRDKAEAFF. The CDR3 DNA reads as TGTGCCAGTATTCGAGACAAAGCTGAAGCTTTCTTT.

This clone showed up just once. Here the CDR3 DNA reads TGTGCCAGCAGTCCGGAGGGCTCTGAAGCTTTCTTT. This translates into CASSPEGSEAFF. The chain links TRBV27 to TRBJ1-1; no definite D call. This CDR3 has 12 residues. Germline V gene lookup returns CDR1 MNHEY and CDR2 SMNVEV (reference sequence). Between the trimmed V and J ends, which lost 5 bases and 6 bases, there was a span of 10 bases.

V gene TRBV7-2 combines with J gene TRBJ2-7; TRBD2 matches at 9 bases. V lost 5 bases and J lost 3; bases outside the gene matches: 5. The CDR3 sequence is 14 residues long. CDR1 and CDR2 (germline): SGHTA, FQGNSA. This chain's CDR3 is CASSPIAGDYEQYF. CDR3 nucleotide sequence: TGTGCCAGCAGCCCAATAGCGGGGGACTACGAGCAGTACTTC.